The 27 T cell receptor beta chains below all came from one sample that was sequenced in a study of blood T cells in healthy people across ages. The authors ran a second PCR of about 6 to 11 cycles using a sample-barcoded 5' primer and a J-beta primer mix. TCRdb used MiXCR to reprocess the 5' RACE reads, holding one entry per CDR3 protein. The table shows approximately 490,000 distinct CDR3 sequences, with less than 25% occurring only once. The same data also contributed to another study, on T cells of mothers and their children.

Sequenced input: blood. These receptors came from a boy under 18 in good health.

In its sample, this clonotype was seen a few times. The V call is TRBV12-3 or TRBV12-4, the J call TRBJ2-5, with D maybe TRBD2 (6 bases). The CDR3 sequence is 12 residues long. The ends were cut back, 6 bases at V and 7 bases at J, with 12 bases in the middle. CDR3 region: CASSVVGGTQYF. The CDR3 DNA is TGTGCCAGCAGCGTTGTGGGGGGGACCCAGTACTTC.

This chain connects TRBV27 to TRBJ2-1; D not certain. Per the germline V gene, CDR1 is MNHEY and CDR2 is SMNVEV (reference sequence). The CDR3 spans 16 residues. V lost 0 bases to trimming and J lost 3 bases, with 12 bases between them. CDR3 coding DNA: TGTGCCAGCAGTTTATCTATAGTATTCCTCTACAATGAGCAGTTCTTC. Protein sequence: CASSLSIVFLYNEQFF.

The rearrangement uses TRBV5-6 and TRBJ2-5; 12 positions match TRBD2. The CDR3 runs 16 residues. V lost 3 bases to trimming and J lost 2 bases; unmatched junction nucleotides: 5. Germline V lookup: CDR1 SGHDT, CDR2 YYEEEE. CDR3: CASSYGLAGPQETQYF. CDR3 bases: TGTGCCAGCAGCTATGGACTAGCGGGGCCGCAAGAGACCCAGTACTTC. The whole variable domain, remainder taken from reference TRBV5-6 and TRBJ2-5, is DAGVTQSPTHLIKTRGQQVTLRCSPKSGHDTVSWYQQALGQGPQFIFQYYEEEERQRGNFPDRFSGHQFPNYSSELNVNALLLGDSALYLCASSYGLAGPQETQYFGPGTRLLVL.

The sample holds a few counts of this clonotype. The CDR3 here is CSVATSGSRQETQYF. The CDR3 coding sequence is TGCAGCGTTGCGACTAGCGGGAGTCGGCAAGAGACCCAGTACTTC. The rearrangement links TRBV29-1 to TRBJ2-5, with TRBD2 matching over 12 bases. The CDR3 totals 15 residues. The V gene end was trimmed by 4 bases and the J gene end by 2 bases; junction bases not matched to a gene: 5. Germline V gives CDR1 SQVTM, CDR2 ANQGSEA.

This clonotype came up many times. The CDR3 protein is CASSLEYLAGSEQFF. CDR3 coding DNA: TGTGCCAGCAGCTTAGAGTATCTAGCGGGATCCGAGCAGTTCTTC. The V gene is TRBV11-2, the J gene TRBJ2-1; 9 bases are shared with TRBD2. This CDR3 is built from 15 residues. The germline gives CDR1 SGHAT, CDR2 FQNNGV. J gave up 10 bases and V 0 bases, and 7 bases lay outside the gene matches. Complete variable domain (other parts from reference TRBV11-2 and TRBJ2-1): EAGVAQSPRYKIIEKRQSVAFWCNPISGHATLYWYQQILGQGPKLLIQFQNNGVVDDSQLPKDRFSAERLKGVDSTLKIQPAKLEDSAVYLCASSLEYLAGSEQFFGPGTRLTVL.

This clonotype has more than one count but fewer than ten. This rearrangement joins TRBV30 to TRBJ2-6, with D perhaps TRBD1 or TRBD2 (5 bases each). The CDR3 is 14 residues long. Trimming removed 4 bases at V and 2 bases at J, with 9 bases between. Germline loops: CDR1 GTSNPN, CDR2 SVGIG (reference sequence). CDR3 nucleotides: TGTGCCTGGAAAGGGGACCCTGGGGCCAACGTCCTGACTTTC. Its protein is CAWKGDPGANVLTF.

The DNA of the CDR3 is TGTGCCAGCAGTGAAGTGGAGTTCTATGGCTACACCTTC. Translating it yields CASSEVEFYGYTF. This chain joins TRBV6-5 and TRBJ1-2, with D hard to call. The CDR3 has 13 residues. Germline V gene lookup returns CDR1 MNHEY and CDR2 SVGAGI. Deletions cut 5 bases from V and 4 bases from J, with 11 bases between.

In its sample, this clonotype was seen a few times. V gene TRBV20-1 combines with J gene TRBJ2-5, with no clear D. The end of the DNA fits TRBJ2-1 better, so the J call may be wrong. Germline loops: CDR1 DFQATT, CDR2 SNEGSKA (reference sequence). There are 16 residues in the CDR3. CDR3 residues: CSARGLERVLYNEQFF. The CDR3 DNA follows: TGCAGTGCTAGAGGCCTAGAGCGCGTACTCTACAATGAGCAGTTCTTC.

This chain links TRBV7-2 with TRBJ2-7, with a tentative D call TRBD1 (6 bases). The CDR3 totals 15 residues. The V and J ends lost 1 base and 6 bases respectively, with 16 bases between them. Germline-derived CDR1 and CDR2 are SGHTA and FQGNSA. CDR3 bases: TGTGCCAGCAGCTTAGTAGGTTGGGGGCTAGGCGAGCAGTACTTC. It yields the protein CASSLVGWGLGEQYF.

The chain carries TRBV4-1 and TRBJ2-1; 9 nucleotides line up with TRBD2. The V gene end was trimmed by 1 base and the J gene end by 3 bases; junction bases not matched to a gene: 1. This CDR3 is built from 15 residues. Germline V gene lookup returns CDR1 MGHRA and CDR2 YSYEKL. CDR3 sequence: CASSQVSGGYNEQFF. DNA of the CDR3: TGCGCCAGCAGCCAAGTTAGCGGGGGCTACAATGAGCAGTTCTTC.

This clonotype was recorded a few times. The chain is built from TRBV6-2 or TRBV6-3 and TRBJ2-1, with TRBD2 matching over 12 bases. Trimming took 5 bases from V and 3 from J; bases not matched to a gene: 8. CDR3 size: 17 residues. Germline V lookup: CDR1 MNHEY, CDR2 SVGEGT. The CDR3 here is CASSVRTSGVFYNEQFF. For the CDR3, the DNA is TGTGCCAGCAGTGTACGGACTAGCGGGGTCTTCTACAATGAGCAGTTCTTC.

The chain carries TRBV11-2 and TRBJ2-1; either TRBD1 or TRBD2 may fit D (5 bases each). The CDR3 contains 15 residues. In germline, CDR1 is SGHAT, CDR2 FQNNGV. Trimming took off 4 bases at V and 4 bases at J, with 14 bases between the two ends. CDR3 protein: CASSSYRDGYNEQFF. The CDR3 DNA sequence: TGTGCCAGCAGCTCGTACCGGGACGGATACAATGAGCAGTTCTTC.

The CDR3 protein is CASSSLPGPSTDTQYF. In DNA form, the CDR3 reads TGTGCCAGCAGCTCTCTACCGGGTCCTAGCACAGATACGCAGTATTTT. The gene calls are TRBV7-2 and TRBJ2-3; no clear D. This CDR3 spans 16 amino acids. Germline CDR1 reads SGHTA; CDR2 reads FQGNSA. With 4 bases removed from V and 0 bases from J, the gap between germline ends came to 14 bases.

V gene TRBV7-2 combines with J gene TRBJ2-1, with D possibly being TRBD2 (5 bases). Germline lookup yields CDR1 SGHTA and CDR2 FQGNSA. Trimming shortened V by 1 base and J by 7 bases, and 17 bases separated the two germline ends. This CDR3 has 16 residues. The CDR3 nucleotides are TGTGCCAGCAGCTTAGTCGTACTAGAACTAAAAAATGAGCAGTTCTTC. It specifies CASSLVVLELKNEQFF.

This clonotype was seen more than once but under ten times. J is TRBJ2-5 and V is TRBV20-1; 8 bases are a match to TRBD1. This CDR3 has 14 amino acids. V was pared by 5 bases and J by 1 base, with 6 bases of the junction left unmatched. The V gene's germline CDR1 is DFQATT and CDR2 SNEGSKA (reference sequence). For the CDR3, the DNA is TGCAGTGCTTACCGGACAGGGATCCAAGAGACCCAGTACTTC. Translating gives CSAYRTGIQETQYF.

This clonotype was detected a few times. The V gene is TRBV7-2, the J gene TRBJ1-2, with 8 nucleotides matching TRBD1. J gave up 8 bases and V 1 base, and 12 bases lay outside the gene matches. Germline V CDR1 and CDR2: SGHTA, FQGNSA. CDR3 size: 16 residues. The CDR3 DNA is TGTGCCAGCAGCTTAGGGCCAGGGGGCGTTAAACAAGGCTACACCTTC. It codes for CASSLGPGGVKQGYTF.

This chain uses TRBV12-5 with TRBJ2-1, with 7 nucleotides matching TRBD1. CDR3 length: 21 residues. CDR1 LGHNT and CDR2 FRNRAP come from the germline V gene. Trimming at V came to 1 base and at J to 3 bases, leaving 21 bases not matched to a gene. The CDR3 DNA is TGTGCTAGTGGTTTGGGATTCACAGGGGACCGACCTCCCATGCGCTACAATGAGCAGTTCTTC. Residues: CASGLGFTGDRPPMRYNEQFF.

The V and J genes are TRBV20-1 and TRBJ2-3; 8 nucleotides agree with TRBD2. This CDR3 comprises 17 residues. CDR1 and CDR2 from the germline V gene are DFQATT and SNEGSKA (reference sequence). The trim removed 6 bases at V and 1 base at J, leaving 15 bases unmatched. CDR3 nucleotides: TGCAGTGCCGTGACCGGGGGGGAGATAGTACGCACAGATACGCAGTATTTT. This translates into CSAVTGGEIVRTDTQYF.

This clonotype was observed a few times. The rearrangement joins TRBV7-3 to TRBJ2-7, with 9 bases identical to TRBD2. CDR3 length: 15 amino acids. After removal of 4 bases from V and 7 bases from J, the junction contained 11 bases not matched to a gene. Per the germline V gene, CDR1 is SGHTA and CDR2 is FQGTGA. CDR3 DNA sequence: TGTGCCAGCAGCTCGACTAGCGGAGCGCTAACGGAGCAGTACTTC. Its protein is CASSSTSGALTEQYF.

This clonotype was observed a handful of times. In nucleotides, the CDR3 is TGTGCCAGCAGTTTAAGGTTTGGGACAGGGGCCTCTGGGGCCAACGTCCTGACTTTC. Translated, it gives CASSLRFGTGASGANVLTF. The chain combines TRBV28 with TRBJ2-6; 10 nucleotides agree with TRBD1. This CDR3 spans 19 amino acids. CDR1 and CDR2 from the germline V gene are MDHEN and SYDVKM. The junction had 7 bases not matched to a gene; V was cut back by 2 bases and J by 0 bases.

This chain links TRBV29-1 with TRBJ2-7; 8 bases are shared with TRBD1. Trimming removed 3 bases from V and 6 bases from J; junction bases left unmatched: 16. In germline, CDR1 is SQVTM, CDR2 ANQGSEA. The CDR3 loop spans 16 amino acids. DNA of the CDR3: TGCAGCGTTGATGGACAGGGTGGCTTCGGTCGCGGCGAGCAGTACTTC. Protein: CSVDGQGGFGRGEQYF.

This sequence joins TRBV10-3 and TRBJ2-3; 8 bases are shared with TRBD2. Germline CDR1 and CDR2: ENHRY and SYGVKD. The CDR3 is made up of 14 amino acids. Germline trimming cut 8 bases from V and 0 bases from J; bases unmatched to any gene: 4. The CDR3 is CAIHSGTSTDTQYF. The CDR3 DNA reads TGTGCCATCCATAGCGGGACTAGCACAGATACGCAGTATTTT.

This clonotype was observed a handful of times. V and J are TRBV18 and TRBJ2-3; D remains unclear. CDR1 and CDR2 from the germline V gene are KGHSH and LQKENI. Deletions cut 3 bases from V and 4 bases from J, with 17 bases between. The CDR3 contains 16 residues. The CDR3 reads CASSPLESRQPDTQYF. DNA for the CDR3: TGTGCCAGCTCACCCCTGGAGTCTAGGCAACCAGATACGCAGTATTTT. Full variable domain (missing parts from reference TRBV18 and TRBJ2-3): NAGVMQNPRHLVRRRGQEARLRCSPMKGHSHVYWYRQLPEEGLKFMVYLQKENIIDESGMPKERFSAEFPKEGPSILRIQQVVRGDSAAYFCASSPLESRQPDTQYFGPGTRLTVL.

The V gene is TRBV19, the J gene TRBJ1-1; 9 nucleotides match TRBD1. The CDR3 sequence is 12 residues long. CDR1 and CDR2 from the germline V gene are LNHDA and SQIVND (reference sequence). The J segment lost 7 bases and the V segment lost 7 bases, leaving 4 bases of the junction unmatched. CDR3 in amino acids: CASKGQGIEAFF. CDR3 coding DNA: TGTGCCAGTAAAGGACAGGGGATTGAAGCTTTCTTT.

This clonotype has only a few counts. The chain carries TRBV5-5 and TRBJ2-1, with 10 positions matching TRBD2. V lost 4 bases, J lost 8 bases, and 9 bases stayed unmatched. The CDR3 has 15 amino acids. From germline, CDR1 is SGHKS and CDR2 YYEKEE (reference sequence). The chain's CDR3 is CASSPFFGTSDEQFF. Here the CDR3 DNA reads TGTGCCAGCAGCCCCTTTTTTGGGACTAGCGATGAGCAGTTCTTC.

CDR3 in DNA: TGCAGTGCTACCCCGGGAAATAAAGAGACCCAGTACTTC. As protein: CSATPGNKETQYF. The chain has TRBV20-1 and TRBJ2-5, with D possibly being TRBD2 (5 bases). Germline-derived CDR1 and CDR2 are DFQATT and SNEGSKA (reference sequence). The CDR3 is 13 residues long. The V gene lost 4 bases and the J gene lost 3 bases, with 12 bases spanning the gap.

This clonotype was counted a few times. V usage is TRBV21-1 and J usage is TRBJ2-2; the D segment call TRBD2 is taken from the table without a DNA check. TRBV21-1 is a recognized pseudogene. The CDR3 runs 16 residues. The CDR3 nucleotides are TGTGCCAGCAGGCGGCTAGCGGGAGGGAACACCGGGGAGCTGTTTTTT. Translated, it gives CASRRLAGGNTGELFF.